The text below deals with one T cell receptor beta chain. Use of 60 Vbeta and 13 Jbeta primers characterized the PCR. Clones were read by immunoSEQ multiplex PCR, and TCRdb kept only the in-frame ones, dropping some. The data contain 210,000 or so clones, 85% of them singletons. This sample is part of a study of cytomegalovirus exposure and HLA in healthy donors. The CDR3 extends over 15 amino acids. The V and J ends lost 4 bases and 1 base, in that order; junction bases with no gene match: 4. Germline loops: CDR1 SGHRS, CDR2 YFSETQ. V is TRBV5-1 and J is TRBJ2-2; the match to TRBD1 covers 7 bases. The source of this sequence is a girl aged 2 to 9 in good health and CMV-seronegative. The sequenced sample consisted of PBMCs. Here the CDR3 DNA reads TGCGCCAGCAGCGGCCGGACAGGGAACACCGGGGAGCTGTTTTTT. The encoded protein is CASSGRTGNTGELFF.